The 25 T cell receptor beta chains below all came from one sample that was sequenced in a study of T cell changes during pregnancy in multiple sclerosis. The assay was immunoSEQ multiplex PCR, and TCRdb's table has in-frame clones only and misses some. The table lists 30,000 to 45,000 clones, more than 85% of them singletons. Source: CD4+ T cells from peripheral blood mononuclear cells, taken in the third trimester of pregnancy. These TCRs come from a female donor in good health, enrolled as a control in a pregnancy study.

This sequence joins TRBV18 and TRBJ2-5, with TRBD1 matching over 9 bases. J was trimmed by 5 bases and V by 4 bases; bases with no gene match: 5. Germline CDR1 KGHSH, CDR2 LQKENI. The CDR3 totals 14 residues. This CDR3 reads CASSRQTGGETQYF. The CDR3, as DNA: TGTGCCAGCTCACGCCAGACAGGGGGGGAGACCCAGTACTTC.

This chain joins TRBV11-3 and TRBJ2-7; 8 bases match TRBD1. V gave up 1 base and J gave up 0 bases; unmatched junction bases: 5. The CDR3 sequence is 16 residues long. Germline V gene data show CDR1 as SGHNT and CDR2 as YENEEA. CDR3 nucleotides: TGTGCCAGCAGCTTAGGGACAGGGCGGAGCTCCTACGAGCAGTACTTC. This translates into CASSLGTGRSSYEQYF.

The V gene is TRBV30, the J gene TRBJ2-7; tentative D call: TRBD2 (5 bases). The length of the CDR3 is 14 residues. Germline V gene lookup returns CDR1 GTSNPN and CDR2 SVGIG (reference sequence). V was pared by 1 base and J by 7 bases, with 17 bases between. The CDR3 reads CAWSAGKLTGEQYF. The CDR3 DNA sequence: TGTGCCTGGAGTGCGGGGAAATTAACGGGGGAGCAGTACTTC. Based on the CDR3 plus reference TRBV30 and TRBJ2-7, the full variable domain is SQTIHQWPATLVQPVGSPLSLECTVEGTSNPNLYWYRQAAGRGLQLLFYSVGIGQISSEVPQNLSASRPQDRQFILSSKKLLLSDSGFYLCAWSAGKLTGEQYFGPGTRLTVT.

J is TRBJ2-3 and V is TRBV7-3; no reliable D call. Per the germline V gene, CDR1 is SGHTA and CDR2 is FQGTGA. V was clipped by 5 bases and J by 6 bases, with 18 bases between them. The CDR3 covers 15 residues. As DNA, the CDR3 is TGTGCCAGCAGCCAAAATGTAGGTGAGGTGGATACGCAGTATTTT. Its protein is CASSQNVGEVDTQYF. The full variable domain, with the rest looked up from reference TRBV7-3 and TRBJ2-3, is GAGVSQTPSNKVTEKGKYVELRCDPISGHTALYWYRQSLGQGPEFLIYFQGTGAADDSGLPNDRFFAVRPEGSVSTLKIQRTERGDSAVYLCASSQNVGEVDTQYFGPGTRLTVL.

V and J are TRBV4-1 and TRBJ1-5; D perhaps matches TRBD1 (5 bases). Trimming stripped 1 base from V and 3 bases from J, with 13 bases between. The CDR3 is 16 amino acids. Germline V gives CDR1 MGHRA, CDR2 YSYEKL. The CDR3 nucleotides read TGCGCCAGCAGCCAAGTGGGGGGGTGGGTCAATCAGCCCCAGCATTTT. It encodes CASSQVGGWVNQPQHF.

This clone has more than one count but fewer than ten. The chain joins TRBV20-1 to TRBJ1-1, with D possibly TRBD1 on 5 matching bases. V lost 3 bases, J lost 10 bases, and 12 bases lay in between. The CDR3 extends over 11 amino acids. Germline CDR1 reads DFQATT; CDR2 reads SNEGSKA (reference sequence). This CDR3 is CSASGGGRAFF. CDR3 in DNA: TGCAGTGCTAGTGGCGGGGGACGAGCTTTCTTT.

This CDR3 is CASSERGGYEQYF. The CDR3 nucleotides are TGTGCCAGCAGTGAAAGGGGGGGCTACGAGCAGTACTTC. The rearrangement joins TRBV6-1 to TRBJ2-7; TRBD2 is a possible D gene (7 bases). The V and J ends lost 2 bases and 3 bases respectively, with 8 bases between them. The CDR3 has 13 amino acids. Germline V gene sequence: CDR1 MNHNS, CDR2 SASEGT.

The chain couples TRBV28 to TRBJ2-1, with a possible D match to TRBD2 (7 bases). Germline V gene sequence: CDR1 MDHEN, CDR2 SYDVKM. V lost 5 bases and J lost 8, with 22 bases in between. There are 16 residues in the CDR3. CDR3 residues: CASSLTGGAGEHEQFF. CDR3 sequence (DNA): TGTGCCAGCAGTCTGACTGGGGGGGCGGGGGAACATGAGCAGTTCTTC.

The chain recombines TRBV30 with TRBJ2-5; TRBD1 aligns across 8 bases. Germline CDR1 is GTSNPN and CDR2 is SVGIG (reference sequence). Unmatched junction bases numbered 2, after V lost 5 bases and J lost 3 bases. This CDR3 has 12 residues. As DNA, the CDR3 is TGTGCCTGGGGACAGGGTAAAGAGACCCAGTACTTC. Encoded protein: CAWGQGKETQYF.

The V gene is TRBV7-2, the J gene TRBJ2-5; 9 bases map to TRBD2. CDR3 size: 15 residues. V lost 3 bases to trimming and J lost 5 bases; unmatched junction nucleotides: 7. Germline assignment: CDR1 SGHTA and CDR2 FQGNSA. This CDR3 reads CASSFFSGGGETQYF. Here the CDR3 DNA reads TGTGCCAGCAGCTTTTTTAGCGGGGGAGGCGAGACCCAGTACTTC. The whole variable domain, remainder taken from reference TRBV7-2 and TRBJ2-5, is GAGVSQSPSNKVTEKGKDVELRCDPISGHTALYWYRQSLGQGLEFLIYFQGNSAPDKSGLPSDRFSAERTGGSVSTLTIQRTQQEDSAVYLCASSFFSGGGETQYFGPGTRLLVL.

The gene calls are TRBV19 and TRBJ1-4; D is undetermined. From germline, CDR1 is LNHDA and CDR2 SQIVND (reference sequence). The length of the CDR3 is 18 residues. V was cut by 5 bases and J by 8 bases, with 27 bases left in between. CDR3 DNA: TGTGCCAGTAGTTTTGGTCGGCTCGGTCGGCGGGCCGGCGAAAAACTGTTTTTT. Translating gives CASSFGRLGRRAGEKLFF.

The CDR3 protein is CASSLGQGSGRPQHF. CDR3 coding DNA: TGTGCCAGCAGCTTAGGACAGGGTAGTGGTCGGCCCCAGCATTTT. The J gene is TRBJ1-5, the V gene TRBV7-2; TRBD1 aligns across 7 bases. Per the germline V gene, CDR1 is SGHTA and CDR2 is FQGNSA. This CDR3 is 15 amino acids long. J lost 9 bases, V lost 1 base, and 9 bases had no gene match.

CDR3 amino acids: CASSLLGGNTEAFF. Here the CDR3 DNA reads TGTGCCAGCAGTTTATTAGGGGGGAACACTGAAGCTTTCTTT. The rearrangement joins TRBV28 to TRBJ1-1, with D perhaps matching TRBD1 (6 bases). The CDR3 has 14 amino acids. The germline V gene encodes CDR1 MDHEN and CDR2 SYDVKM. V lost 1 base, J lost 1 base, and 7 bases lay in between.

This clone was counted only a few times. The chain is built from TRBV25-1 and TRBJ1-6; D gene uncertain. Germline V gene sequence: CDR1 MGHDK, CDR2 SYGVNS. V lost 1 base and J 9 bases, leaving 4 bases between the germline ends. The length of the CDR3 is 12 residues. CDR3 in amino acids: CASSEWASPLHF. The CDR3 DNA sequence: TGTGCCAGCAGTGAATGGGCTTCACCCCTCCACTTT.

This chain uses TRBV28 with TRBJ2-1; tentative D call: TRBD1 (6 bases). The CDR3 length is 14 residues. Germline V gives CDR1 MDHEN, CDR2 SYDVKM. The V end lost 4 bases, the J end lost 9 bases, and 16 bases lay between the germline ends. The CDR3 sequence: CASSSPPGAVEQFF. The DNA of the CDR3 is TGTGCCAGCAGTTCCCCCCCAGGGGCCGTTGAGCAGTTCTTC.

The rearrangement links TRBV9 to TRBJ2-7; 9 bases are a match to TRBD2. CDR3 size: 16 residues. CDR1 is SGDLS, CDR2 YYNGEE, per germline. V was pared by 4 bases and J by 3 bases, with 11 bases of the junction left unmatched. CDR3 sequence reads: CASSPLRGGAGYEQYF. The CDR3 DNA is TGTGCCAGCAGCCCTCTCCGCGGGGGGGCAGGCTACGAGCAGTACTTC.

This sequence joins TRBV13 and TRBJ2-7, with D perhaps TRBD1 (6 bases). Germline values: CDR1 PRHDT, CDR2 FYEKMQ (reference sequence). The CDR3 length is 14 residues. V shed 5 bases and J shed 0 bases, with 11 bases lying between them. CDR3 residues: CASSLPGASYEQYF. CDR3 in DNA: TGTGCCAGCAGCCTTCCAGGGGCCTCCTACGAGCAGTACTTC.

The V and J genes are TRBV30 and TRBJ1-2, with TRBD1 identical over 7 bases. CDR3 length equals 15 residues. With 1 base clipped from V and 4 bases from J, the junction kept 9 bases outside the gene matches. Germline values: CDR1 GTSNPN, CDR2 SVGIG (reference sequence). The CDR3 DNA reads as TGTGCCTGGAGTGCCAGGGGGGCGTCTAGCTATGGCTACACCTTC. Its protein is CAWSARGASSYGYTF. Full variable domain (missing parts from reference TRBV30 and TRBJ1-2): SQTIHQWPATLVQPVGSPLSLECTVEGTSNPNLYWYRQAAGRGLQLLFYSVGIGQISSEVPQNLSASRPQDRQFILSSKKLLLSDSGFYLCAWSARGASSYGYTFGSGTRLTVV.

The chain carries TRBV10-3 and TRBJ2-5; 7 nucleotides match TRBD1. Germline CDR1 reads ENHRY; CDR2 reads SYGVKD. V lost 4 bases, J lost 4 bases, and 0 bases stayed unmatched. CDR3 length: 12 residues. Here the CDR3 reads CAISGTGETQYF. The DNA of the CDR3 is TGTGCCATCAGTGGGACAGGAGAGACCCAGTACTTC.

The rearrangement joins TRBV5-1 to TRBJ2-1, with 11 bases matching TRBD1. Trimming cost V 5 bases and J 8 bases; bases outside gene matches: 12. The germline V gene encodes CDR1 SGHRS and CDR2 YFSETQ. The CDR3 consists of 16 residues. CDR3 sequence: CASRWKGQGAKYEQFF. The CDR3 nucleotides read TGCGCCAGCAGATGGAAAGGACAGGGGGCGAAGTATGAGCAGTTCTTC.

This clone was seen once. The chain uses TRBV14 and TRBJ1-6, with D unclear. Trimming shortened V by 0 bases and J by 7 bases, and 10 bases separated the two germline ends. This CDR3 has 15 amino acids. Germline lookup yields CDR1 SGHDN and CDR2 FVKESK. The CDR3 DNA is TGTGCCAGCAGCCAAGATCCGGTTCCGAATTCACCCCTCCACTTT. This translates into CASSQDPVPNSPLHF.

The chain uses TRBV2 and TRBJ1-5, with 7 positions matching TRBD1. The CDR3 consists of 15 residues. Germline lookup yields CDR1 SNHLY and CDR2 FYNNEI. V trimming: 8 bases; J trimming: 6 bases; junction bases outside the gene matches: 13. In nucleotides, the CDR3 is TGTGCCAGCGGCGGGGGGACAGCCGTCTCTCAGCCCCAGCATTTT. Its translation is CASGGGTAVSQPQHF.

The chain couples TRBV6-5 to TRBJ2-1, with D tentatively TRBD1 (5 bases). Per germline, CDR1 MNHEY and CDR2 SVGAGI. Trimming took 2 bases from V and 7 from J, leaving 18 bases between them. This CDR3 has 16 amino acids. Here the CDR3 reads CASSYISAGKGNEQFF. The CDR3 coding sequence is TGTGCCAGCAGTTACATTAGTGCAGGGAAAGGTAATGAGCAGTTCTTC.

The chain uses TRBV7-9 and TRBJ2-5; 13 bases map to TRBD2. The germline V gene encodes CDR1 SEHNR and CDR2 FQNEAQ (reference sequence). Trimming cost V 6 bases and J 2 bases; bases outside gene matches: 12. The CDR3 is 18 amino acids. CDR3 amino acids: CASSPGLAGVRRQETQYF. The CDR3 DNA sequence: TGTGCCAGCAGTCCCGGACTAGCGGGAGTTAGAAGGCAAGAGACCCAGTACTTC.

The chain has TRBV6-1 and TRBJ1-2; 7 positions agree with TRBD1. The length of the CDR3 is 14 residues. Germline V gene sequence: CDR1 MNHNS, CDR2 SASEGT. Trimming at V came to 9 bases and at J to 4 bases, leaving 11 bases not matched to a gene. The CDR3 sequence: CASRDSLSLYGYTF. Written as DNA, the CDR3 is TGTGCCAGTAGGGACAGCCTCTCCCTCTATGGCTACACCTTC.